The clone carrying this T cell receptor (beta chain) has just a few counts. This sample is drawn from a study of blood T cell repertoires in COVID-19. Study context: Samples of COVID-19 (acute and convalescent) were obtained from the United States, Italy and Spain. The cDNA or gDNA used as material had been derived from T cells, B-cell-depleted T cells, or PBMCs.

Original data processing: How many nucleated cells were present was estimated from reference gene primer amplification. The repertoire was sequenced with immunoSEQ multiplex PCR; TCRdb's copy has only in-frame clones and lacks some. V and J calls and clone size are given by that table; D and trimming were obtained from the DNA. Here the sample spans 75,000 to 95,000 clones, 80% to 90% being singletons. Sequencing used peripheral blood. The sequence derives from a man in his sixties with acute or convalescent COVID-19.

For the CDR3, the DNA is TGTGCCAGCAGCCCGGGCGGGGGCCCCTCCTACGAGCAGTACTTC. This gives the protein CASSPGGGPSYEQYF. This chain connects TRBV9 to TRBJ2-7; D is perhaps TRBD2 (7 bases). The CDR3 totals 15 residues. In germline, CDR1 is SGDLS, CDR2 YYNGEE. The ends were cut back, 4 bases at V and 0 bases at J, with 14 bases in the middle.